The 27 T cell receptor beta chains given below trace back to one sample, sequenced in a study of graft-versus-host responses after intestinal transplantation. Some clones are missing from TCRdb's copy, which holds only in-frame ones; the method was immunoSEQ multiplex PCR. Of roughly 100,000 clones in the sample, roughly 93% were seen once. Antigens of these TCRs are unknown. Source: unstimulated CD8+ T cells sorted from spleen or lymph node cells, taken before intestinal transplant. The receptors were gathered from a human donor who received an intestinal transplant.

The rearrangement joins TRBV18 to TRBJ2-1; D gene unclear. Germline CDR1 reads KGHSH; CDR2 reads LQKENI. V lost 0 bases to trimming and J lost 8 bases, with 5 bases between them. The CDR3 is 12 residues long. For the CDR3, the DNA is TGTGCCAGCTCACCACCCTTGGATGAGCAGTTCTTC. This sequence encodes CASSPPLDEQFF.

The chain has TRBV7-6 and TRBJ1-1, with D possibly being TRBD1 (6 bases). V was cut by 5 bases and J by 0 bases, with 13 bases left in between. CDR1 SGHVS and CDR2 FNYEAQ come from the germline V gene. There are 15 residues in the CDR3. Written as DNA, the CDR3 is TGTGCCAGCAGCCCTCGAGGGGGGGTGAACACTGAAGCTTTCTTT. It encodes CASSPRGGVNTEAFF.

This sequence joins TRBV19 and TRBJ2-2; 7 positions match TRBD1. The germline gives CDR1 LNHDA, CDR2 SQIVND (reference sequence). The CDR3 totals 12 residues. Trimming took 9 bases from V and 3 from J; bases not matched to a gene: 1. The CDR3 loop is CASDRDTGELFF. CDR3 DNA sequence: TGTGCCAGCGACAGGGACACCGGGGAGCTGTTTTTT.

The chain is built from TRBV27 and TRBJ2-7, with 11 bases lining up with TRBD1. J gave up 7 bases and V 5 bases, and 4 bases lay outside the gene matches. The CDR3 has 13 amino acids. CDR1 and CDR2 (germline): MNHEY, SMNVEV (reference sequence). The DNA for the CDR3 is TGTGCCAGCAGTATGGGGACAGGGGGTGAGCAGTACTTC. Its translation is CASSMGTGGEQYF.

The rearrangement joins TRBV5-1 to TRBJ1-1; tentative D call: TRBD1 (5 bases). There are 13 residues in the CDR3. Trimming left V 0 bases short and J 7 bases short, with 10 bases between. CDR1 and CDR2 from the germline V gene are SGHRS and YFSETQ. CDR3 coding DNA: TGCGCCAGCAGCTTGGCCACAGGCATTGAAGCTTTCTTT. Translating gives CASSLATGIEAFF.

This rearrangement joins TRBV6-5 to TRBJ2-3; tentative D call: TRBD1 (6 bases). The length of the CDR3 is 15 residues. The V gene lost 5 bases and the J gene lost 0 bases, with 12 bases spanning the gap. Germline CDR1 reads MNHEY; CDR2 reads SVGAGI. The CDR3 reads CASSTGYRSTDTQYF. As DNA, the CDR3 is TGTGCCAGCAGTACAGGGTACCGCAGCACAGATACGCAGTATTTT.

The chain couples TRBV7-9 to TRBJ1-5; D not resolved. V was clipped by 5 bases and J by 2 bases, with 7 bases between them. Germline V gene data show CDR1 as SEHNR and CDR2 as FQNEAQ (reference sequence). The CDR3 is 13 amino acids. For the CDR3, the DNA is TGTGCCAGCAGCGAAGGTGGCAATCAGCCCCAGCATTTT. This gives the protein CASSEGGNQPQHF.

This chain uses TRBV19 with TRBJ2-4; D might be TRBD1 or TRBD2, each matching 6 bases. Germline V gene data show CDR1 as LNHDA and CDR2 as SQIVND (reference sequence). This CDR3 has 11 amino acids. Trimming removed 10 bases at V and 9 bases at J, with 13 bases between. The CDR3 spells CATIQGGIQYF. Written as DNA, the CDR3 is TGTGCCACTATACAGGGAGGCATTCAGTACTTC.

This clone was detected once. This chain links TRBV6-5 with TRBJ2-7, with 10 bases that match TRBD1. Germline V gives CDR1 MNHEY, CDR2 SVGAGI. The CDR3 consists of 15 residues. With V trimmed by 6 bases and J by 2 bases, 7 bases remained unmatched. CDR3 DNA sequence: TGTGCCAGCAGCCAGGGACAGGGGATACCCTACGAGCAGTACTTC. Translation gives CASSQGQGIPYEQYF.

The CDR3 nucleotides read TGTGCCAGCAGCGACAGGGGAGGCAATCAGCCCCAGCATTTT. Amino acid sequence: CASSDRGGNQPQHF. The genes are TRBV6-5 and TRBJ1-5; 8 bases align to TRBD1. V shed 6 bases and J 2 bases; nucleotides not matched to a gene: 3. The length of the CDR3 is 14 residues. Germline CDR1 is MNHEY and CDR2 is SVGAGI.

The genes are TRBV6-1 and TRBJ1-2; D is perhaps TRBD1 (5 bases). Germline CDR1 and CDR2: MNHNS and SASEGT. The CDR3 is 15 amino acids. Trimming took off 7 bases at V and 4 bases at J, with 19 bases between the two ends. Here the CDR3 reads CASTDGPGVIYGYTF. DNA of the CDR3: TGTGCCAGCACCGACGGGCCGGGGGTAATCTATGGCTACACCTTC.

This chain links TRBV19 with TRBJ2-5; D perhaps matches TRBD2 (5 bases). Judging by the DNA end, TRBJ2-7 fits better; the J call may be wrong. This CDR3 contains 13 residues. The germline V gene has CDR1 LNHDA and CDR2 SQIVND (reference sequence). The CDR3 DNA sequence: TGTGCCAGTAGTGTTGGACCGCTAGCCGAGCAGTACTTC. Its translation: CASSVGPLAEQYF.

This clone showed up just once. The chain carries TRBV5-6 and TRBJ1-2, with 10 positions matching TRBD1. CDR1 is SGHDT and CDR2 is YYEEEE in the germline V gene. Trimming at V came to 4 bases and at J to 7 bases, leaving 4 bases not matched to a gene. The CDR3 runs 13 residues. CDR3 protein: CASSLGTGAGYTF. DNA of the CDR3: TGTGCCAGCAGCCTCGGGACAGGGGCTGGCTACACCTTC.

The sample holds one count of this clone. V and J are TRBV6-5 and TRBJ2-5; 9 bases are shared with TRBD2. This CDR3 comprises 13 residues. Germline lookup yields CDR1 MNHEY and CDR2 SVGAGI. The trim removed 4 bases at V and 5 bases at J, leaving 2 bases unmatched. CDR3 nucleotide sequence: TGTGCCAGCAGTTTAGCGGGGGTGGAGACCCAGTACTTC. Its protein is CASSLAGVETQYF.

The chain joins TRBV19 to TRBJ1-5; possibly TRBD1 for D (6 bases). The CDR3 runs to 18 residues. Trimming removed 7 bases from V and 4 bases from J, with 26 bases in between. The germline gives CDR1 LNHDA, CDR2 SQIVND (reference sequence). DNA of the CDR3: TGTGCCAGTACCCTAGGCGTACACCGGGACATGGGAAATCAGCCCCAGCATTTT. Translated, it gives CASTLGVHRDMGNQPQHF.

The rearrangement uses TRBV5-1 and TRBJ1-1; no clear D. CDR1 is SGHRS and CDR2 is YFSETQ in the germline V gene. V was trimmed by 4 bases and J by 1 base, leaving 8 bases between them. The length of the CDR3 is 13 residues. The CDR3 region has the DNA TGCGCCAGCAGCACGACTGCGAACACTGAAGCTTTCTTT. Amino acid sequence: CASSTTANTEAFF. The entire variable domain, with the rest obtained from reference TRBV5-1 and TRBJ1-1, is as follows: KAGVTQTPRYLIKTRGQQVTLSCSPISGHRSVSWYQQTPGQGLQFLFEYFSETQRNKGNFPGRFSGRQFSNSRSEMNVSTLELGDSALYLCASSTTANTEAFFGQGTRLTVV.

The chain uses TRBV30 and TRBJ1-2, with D uncertain. The germline gives CDR1 GTSNPN, CDR2 SVGIG (reference sequence). The CDR3 length is 14 residues. V was pared by 0 bases and J by 2 bases, with 10 bases between. The CDR3 loop is CAWSVVSPNYGYTF. CDR3 nucleotides: TGTGCCTGGAGTGTAGTCTCACCCAACTATGGCTACACCTTC. Full variable domain (missing parts from reference TRBV30 and TRBJ1-2): SQTIHQWPATLVQPVGSPLSLECTVEGTSNPNLYWYRQAAGRGLQLLFYSVGIGQISSEVPQNLSASRPQDRQFILSSKKLLLSDSGFYLCAWSVVSPNYGYTFGSGTRLTVV.

This clone turned up a few times. The rearrangement joins TRBV7-9 to TRBJ1-2; maybe TRBD1 (5 bases). CDR3 length equals 13 residues. V lost 5 bases and J 8 bases, leaving 15 bases between the germline ends. Germline V lookup: CDR1 SEHNR, CDR2 FQNEAQ (reference sequence). CDR3 region: CASSGSGEKGYTF. CDR3 in DNA: TGTGCCAGCAGCGGCTCGGGGGAAAAAGGCTACACCTTC.

J is TRBJ2-3 and V is TRBV27; tentatively, D is TRBD2 (7 bases). V was trimmed by 5 bases and J by 2 bases, leaving 23 bases between them. The CDR3 spans 18 residues. CDR1 is MNHEY, CDR2 SMNVEV, per germline (reference sequence). CDR3: CASSDPSQEGGNTDTQYF. CDR3 DNA sequence: TGTGCCAGCAGTGACCCCTCTCAGGAGGGGGGGAACACAGATACGCAGTATTTT.

The V and J genes are TRBV7-3 and TRBJ2-1, with D possibly being TRBD1 (6 bases). Trimming pared 1 base from V and 3 bases from J, leaving 13 bases between. Per germline, CDR1 SGHTA and CDR2 FQGTGA. The CDR3 has 16 amino acids. CDR3 in DNA: TGTGCCAGCAGCTTAATGGCGGCGACAGGCTACAATGAGCAGTTCTTC. Its protein product is CASSLMAATGYNEQFF.

The rearrangement uses TRBV4-1 and TRBJ1-1; unclear D gene. Trimming cost V 8 bases and J 0 bases, with 10 bases left between them. CDR1 is MGHRA, CDR2 YSYEKL, per germline. The CDR3 has 13 residues. This CDR3 is CASGTAVNTEAFF. The CDR3 nucleotides read TGCGCCAGCGGTACAGCCGTGAACACTGAAGCTTTCTTT.

The V gene is TRBV4-2, the J gene TRBJ2-1, with 7 nucleotides matching TRBD2. Germline assignment: CDR1 LGHNA and CDR2 YNFKEQ. V lost 4 bases, J lost 0 bases, and 6 bases stayed unmatched. This CDR3 is 16 amino acids long. The CDR3 region has the DNA TGTGCCAGCAGCCTAATGCGGGGGAGCTCCTACAATGAGCAGTTCTTC. Its translation is CASSLMRGSSYNEQFF.

The CDR3 protein is CASSLSPSARQETQYF. CDR3 in DNA: TGTGCCAGCAGCTTGAGCCCCTCTGCGCGGCAAGAGACCCAGTACTTC. The chain is built from TRBV5-6 and TRBJ2-5; unclear D gene. CDR1 SGHDT and CDR2 YYEEEE come from the germline V gene. The CDR3 is made up of 16 amino acids. Trimming left V 1 base short and J 2 bases short, with 15 bases between.

The gene calls are TRBV5-1 and TRBJ2-7; D is unclear. CDR3 length equals 13 residues. V lost 5 bases and J lost 6, with 15 bases in between. The germline CDR1 and CDR2 sequences are SGHRS and YFSETQ. The CDR3 sequence: CASRNDGGAEQYF. The CDR3 DNA sequence: TGCGCCAGCAGGAACGATGGCGGTGCCGAGCAGTACTTC. The full variable domain, completed using reference TRBV5-1 and TRBJ2-7, is KAGVTQTPRYLIKTRGQQVTLSCSPISGHRSVSWYQQTPGQGLQFLFEYFSETQRNKGNFPGRFSGRQFSNSRSEMNVSTLELGDSALYLCASRNDGGAEQYFGPGTRLTVT.

The chain uses TRBV5-1 and TRBJ2-1, with unresolved D. From germline, CDR1 is SGHRS and CDR2 YFSETQ. Trimming took 6 bases from V and 3 from J, leaving 13 bases between them. This CDR3 comprises 14 residues. CDR3 DNA sequence: TGCGCCAGCACCGGACCCGGGCTCTACAATGAGCAGTTCTTC. Amino acid sequence: CASTGPGLYNEQFF.

The rearrangement joins TRBV5-1 to TRBJ1-2; no clear D gene. Looked up from germline, CDR1 is SGHRS and CDR2 is YFSETQ. This CDR3 contains 16 residues. Deletions cut 0 bases from V and 2 bases from J, with 14 bases between. The CDR3 DNA follows: TGCGCCAGCAGCTTGGACTTTGGATCACCGAACTATGGCTACACCTTC. It encodes CASSLDFGSPNYGYTF.

The chain employs TRBV6-1 and TRBJ2-6; 8 bases align to TRBD1. Trimming took 0 bases from V and 2 from J; bases not matched to a gene: 0. Germline CDR1 is MNHNS and CDR2 is SASEGT. The CDR3 length is 16 residues. The CDR3 is CASSEAQGAGANVLTF. CDR3 nucleotide sequence: TGTGCCAGCAGTGAAGCACAGGGGGCTGGGGCCAACGTCCTGACTTTC.